One sample yielded the 13 T cell receptor beta chains listed below, sequenced in a study of identical twins. TCRdb independently ran MiXCR on the 5' RACE reads; one entry per CDR3 protein. The data contain under 800,000 distinct CDR3 sequences, around 20% of them singletons. The same data also contributed to another study, on T cells expressing NK-cell markers.

Material for sequencing was PBMCs. These TCRs come from a woman aged 18-29 years in good health.

The table lists this clonotype with a few counts. The chain links TRBV20-1 to TRBJ2-7, with D maybe TRBD1 (5 bases). The germline V gene has CDR1 DFQATT and CDR2 SNEGSKA (reference sequence). V was cut by 1 base and J by 3 bases, with 7 bases left in between. The CDR3 has 12 residues. CDR3 in amino acids: CSARGQNYEQYF. Written as DNA, the CDR3 is TGCAGTGCTAGAGGACAGAACTACGAGCAGTACTTC.

The table lists this clonotype with a few counts. The chain combines TRBV12-3 or TRBV12-4 with TRBJ1-5, with 8 bases that match TRBD1. There are 14 residues in the CDR3. The V and J ends lost 6 bases and 4 bases, in that order; junction bases with no gene match: 5. The CDR3 nucleotides read TGTGCCAGCAGACAGGGACAGGCAAATCAGCCCCAGCATTTT. Protein: CASRQGQANQPQHF.

This clonotype turned up a few times. V and J are TRBV12-3 or TRBV12-4 and TRBJ2-1, with unresolved D. Trimming removed 4 bases from V and 10 bases from J, with 14 bases in between. The CDR3 is 13 amino acids. The CDR3 loop is CASSWRSIYEQFF. CDR3 DNA sequence: TGTGCCAGCAGTTGGAGATCAATCTACGAGCAGTTCTTC.

This clonotype came up many times. This chain links TRBV10-3 with TRBJ2-7, with TRBD2 as a possible D gene (6 bases). CDR1 and CDR2 (germline): ENHRY, SYGVKD. This CDR3 is 14 amino acids long. V lost 2 bases and J lost 4, with 12 bases in between. In DNA form, the CDR3 reads TGTGCCATCAGTGAGGGAGGGACCCAATACGAGCAGTACTTC. This translates into CAISEGGTQYEQYF.

This clonotype has more than one count but fewer than ten. The rearrangement uses TRBV4-2 and TRBJ2-1; 12 nucleotides agree with TRBD2. CDR1 LGHNA and CDR2 YNFKEQ come from the germline V gene. There are 15 residues in the CDR3. The J segment lost 7 bases and the V segment lost 3 bases, leaving 4 bases of the junction unmatched. This chain's CDR3 is CASSQTSGSLNEQFF. CDR3 DNA sequence: TGTGCCAGCAGCCAGACTAGCGGGAGTCTAAATGAGCAGTTCTTC.

This clonotype was seen only a few times. V and J are TRBV5-1 and TRBJ2-4; no clear D. The length of the CDR3 is 14 residues. With 6 bases removed from V and 3 bases from J, the gap between germline ends came to 13 bases. CDR1 SGHRS and CDR2 YFSETQ come from the germline V gene. Here the CDR3 reads CASTDGGVKNIQYF. DNA for the CDR3: TGCGCCAGCACGGACGGTGGGGTCAAAAACATTCAGTACTTC.

The chain joins TRBV5-1 to TRBJ2-7; D may be TRBD1 (6 bases). CDR3 length: 13 amino acids. CDR1 is SGHRS and CDR2 is YFSETQ in the germline V gene. Trimming cost V 2 bases and J 3 bases, with 9 bases left between them. CDR3 amino acids: CASSFQGNYEQYF. The CDR3 nucleotides read TGCGCCAGCAGCTTTCAGGGGAACTACGAGCAGTACTTC. Using reference TRBV5-1 and TRBJ2-7 for the parts outside the CDR3, the full variable domain is KAGVTQTPRYLIKTRGQQVTLSCSPISGHRSVSWYQQTPGQGLQFLFEYFSETQRNKGNFPGRFSGRQFSNSRSEMNVSTLELGDSALYLCASSFQGNYEQYFGPGTRLTVT.

The V call is TRBV4-3, the J call TRBJ2-7; 8 nucleotides agree with TRBD2. V was pared by 0 bases and J by 4 bases, with 8 bases of the junction left unmatched. This CDR3 has 16 amino acids. Germline V lookup: CDR1 LGHNA, CDR2 YSLEER. The CDR3 sequence: CASSQDPGGRAYEQYF. CDR3 bases: TGCGCCAGCAGCCAAGATCCGGGAGGGAGGGCTTACGAGCAGTACTTC.

The sample holds many counts of this clonotype. CDR3 residues: CSVVLASHSSYNEQFF. DNA for the CDR3: TGCAGCGTTGTACTAGCGTCTCACTCCTCCTACAATGAGCAGTTCTTC. The chain carries TRBV29-1 and TRBJ2-1, with TRBD2 matching over 7 bases. Germline trimming cut 4 bases from V and 0 bases from J; bases unmatched to any gene: 9. CDR1 is SQVTM and CDR2 is ANQGSEA in the germline V gene. The CDR3 extends over 16 amino acids.

This clonotype was detected ten times or more. The chain uses TRBV29-1 and TRBJ1-2; D remains unclear. This CDR3 is 13 amino acids long. Trimming removed 3 bases from V and 4 bases from J, with 12 bases in between. CDR1 and CDR2 (germline): SQVTM, ANQGSEA. The chain's CDR3 is CSVDPADGYGYTF. CDR3 nucleotide sequence: TGCAGCGTTGATCCGGCGGACGGCTATGGCTACACCTTC.

This clonotype showed up just a few times. The chain joins TRBV5-1 to TRBJ2-3, with D perhaps TRBD1 (5 bases). The CDR3 is 14 residues long. The V gene's germline CDR1 is SGHRS and CDR2 YFSETQ. With 5 bases removed from V and 2 bases from J, the gap between germline ends came to 12 bases. CDR3: CASSSTDLTDTQYF. The DNA for the CDR3 is TGCGCCAGCAGTTCGACAGACCTCACAGATACGCAGTATTTT.

The chain has TRBV5-1 and TRBJ2-1, with unresolved D. Trimming shortened V by 4 bases and J by 2 bases, and 10 bases separated the two germline ends. CDR1 and CDR2 from the germline V gene are SGHRS and YFSETQ. The CDR3 loop spans 14 amino acids. This CDR3 reads CASSPWMTYNEQFF. The CDR3 DNA is TGCGCCAGCAGCCCATGGATGACCTACAATGAGCAGTTCTTC. The variable domain in full, with the rest retrieved from reference TRBV5-1 and TRBJ2-1, is KAGVTQTPRYLIKTRGQQVTLSCSPISGHRSVSWYQQTPGQGLQFLFEYFSETQRNKGNFPGRFSGRQFSNSRSEMNVSTLELGDSALYLCASSPWMTYNEQFFGPGTRLTVL.

The rearrangement links TRBV5-4 to TRBJ2-3; TRBD2 matches 8 bases. CDR3 size: 15 residues. Trimming took 0 bases from V and 4 from J; bases not matched to a gene: 4. The germline V gene encodes CDR1 SGHNT and CDR2 YYREEE (reference sequence). The DNA for the CDR3 is TGTGCCAGCAGCTTGGGCGGACTAGCCTCAGATACGCAGTATTTT. As protein: CASSLGGLASDTQYF. Full variable domain (outside the CDR3, taken from reference TRBV5-4 and TRBJ2-3): ETGVTQSPTHLIKTRGQQVTLRCSSQSGHNTVSWYQQALGQGPQFIFQYYREEENGRGNFPPRFSGLQFPNYSSELNVNALELDDSALYLCASSLGGLASDTQYFGPGTRLTVL.